Presented here are 9 T cell receptor beta chains from one specimen sequenced in a study of cytomegalovirus exposure and HLA in healthy donors. Produced via immunoSEQ multiplex PCR; TCRdb's table is partial and in-frame only. The sample shows about 240,000 clones, 75% to 90% of them seen only once. Sequencing was performed on PBMCs. The receptor source for this set is a woman aged 25 to 39 in good health and CMV-seropositive.

Note on this clone: Distinct nucleotide sequences in the sample also encode this CDR3. The V and J genes are TRBV29-1 and TRBJ2-5; maybe TRBD1 (6 bases). Trimming left V 5 bases short and J 1 base short, with 8 bases between. Per germline, CDR1 SQVTM and CDR2 ANQGSEA. This CDR3 region has 12 residues. CDR3 bases: TGCAGCGTTCAGGGGACCCAAGAGACCCAGTACTTC. It yields the protein CSVQGTQETQYF.

The chain carries TRBV20-1 and TRBJ2-5, with D perhaps TRBD2 (5 bases). Per the germline V gene, CDR1 is DFQATT and CDR2 is SNEGSKA (reference sequence). The CDR3 covers 11 residues. V was cut by 6 bases and J by 5 bases, with 10 bases left in between. The chain's CDR3 is CSAPSGETQYF. CDR3 DNA: TGCAGTGCCCCCTCGGGGGAGACCCAGTACTTC.

This clone occurred a few times. CDR3 sequence (DNA): TGTGCCAGCGAAGTACGAGAGGGCTACACCTTC. Residues: CASEVREGYTF. The chain joins TRBV6-1 to TRBJ1-2; the D is unclear. Germline values: CDR1 MNHNS, CDR2 SASEGT. There are 11 residues in the CDR3. V was trimmed by 8 bases and J by 8 bases, leaving 12 bases between them.

This chain uses TRBV7-9 with TRBJ2-7; 7 nucleotides line up with TRBD1. Per germline, CDR1 SEHNR and CDR2 FQNEAQ (reference sequence). The junction had 7 bases not matched to a gene; V was cut back by 5 bases and J by 3 bases. The CDR3 runs 14 residues. The CDR3 spells CASSGQVDDYEQYF. The DNA of the CDR3 is TGTGCCAGCAGCGGACAGGTTGACGACTACGAGCAGTACTTC.

About this clone itself: At one end, the junction sequence differs from germline, possibly due to a read error. The chain couples TRBV5-4 to TRBJ2-2; TRBD2 might be the D (5 bases). In germline, CDR1 is SGHNT, CDR2 YYREEE (reference sequence). The CDR3 loop spans 16 amino acids. CDR3 nucleotides: TGTGCCAGCAGCTCCCTTGTCGGGGAGAACCCCGGGGAGCTGTTTTTT. The encoded protein is CASSSLVGENPGELFF.

This clone was detected a few times. The V and J genes are TRBV2 and TRBJ2-7; the match to TRBD1 covers 10 bases. Germline values: CDR1 SNHLY, CDR2 FYNNEI. The J segment lost 4 bases and the V segment lost 4 bases, leaving 1 base of the junction unmatched. The length of the CDR3 is 13 residues. For the CDR3, the DNA is TGTGCCAGCAGTGGACAGGGGGCGTACGAGCAGTACTTC. Amino acid sequence: CASSGQGAYEQYF.

The rearrangement uses TRBV19 and TRBJ2-1, with 9 bases matching TRBD2. CDR1 LNHDA and CDR2 SQIVND come from the germline V gene (reference sequence). J was trimmed by 11 bases and V by 2 bases; bases with no gene match: 1. This CDR3 comprises 12 residues. This CDR3 is CASSILAGQQFF. The CDR3 coding sequence is TGTGCCAGTAGTATACTAGCGGGACAGCAGTTCTTC.

This chain connects TRBV5-1 to TRBJ2-3; 8 bases are shared with TRBD1. V was clipped by 6 bases and J by 7 bases; unmatched bases: 7. The germline V gene encodes CDR1 SGHRS and CDR2 YFSETQ. This CDR3 region has 13 residues. The CDR3 protein is CASTSTGVNTQYF. In DNA form, the CDR3 reads TGCGCCAGCACCTCGACAGGGGTGAATACGCAGTATTTT.

This sequence joins TRBV19 and TRBJ2-1, with TRBD2 identical over 10 bases. Trimming cost V 7 bases and J 9 bases; bases outside gene matches: 12. The CDR3 is made up of 15 amino acids. Looked up from germline, CDR1 is LNHDA and CDR2 is SQIVND (reference sequence). The CDR3 DNA sequence: TGTGCCAGTACCATAGCGGGAGGATTTTCCGGTGAGCAGTTCTTC. The encoded protein is CASTIAGGFSGEQFF.